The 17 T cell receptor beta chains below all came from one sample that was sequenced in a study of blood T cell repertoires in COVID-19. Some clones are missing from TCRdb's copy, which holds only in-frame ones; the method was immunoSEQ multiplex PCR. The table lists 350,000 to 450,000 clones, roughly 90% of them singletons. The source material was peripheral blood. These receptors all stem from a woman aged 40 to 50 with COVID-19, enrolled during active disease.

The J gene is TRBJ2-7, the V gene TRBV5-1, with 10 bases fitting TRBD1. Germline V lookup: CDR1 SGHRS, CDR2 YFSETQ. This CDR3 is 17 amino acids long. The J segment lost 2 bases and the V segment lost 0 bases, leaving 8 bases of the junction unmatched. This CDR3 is CASSLVLGGTGAYEQYF. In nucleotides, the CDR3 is TGCGCCAGCAGCTTGGTATTGGGTGGGACAGGGGCCTACGAGCAGTACTTC. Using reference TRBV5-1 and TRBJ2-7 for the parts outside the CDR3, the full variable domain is KAGVTQTPRYLIKTRGQQVTLSCSPISGHRSVSWYQQTPGQGLQFLFEYFSETQRNKGNFPGRFSGRQFSNSRSEMNVSTLELGDSALYLCASSLVLGGTGAYEQYFGPGTRLTVT.

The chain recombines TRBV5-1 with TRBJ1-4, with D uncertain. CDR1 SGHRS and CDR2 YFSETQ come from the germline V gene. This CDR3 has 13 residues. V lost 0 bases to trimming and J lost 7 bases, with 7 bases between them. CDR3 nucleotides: TGCGCCAGCAGCTTGGACAACACTGAAAAACTGTTTTTT. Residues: CASSLDNTEKLFF.

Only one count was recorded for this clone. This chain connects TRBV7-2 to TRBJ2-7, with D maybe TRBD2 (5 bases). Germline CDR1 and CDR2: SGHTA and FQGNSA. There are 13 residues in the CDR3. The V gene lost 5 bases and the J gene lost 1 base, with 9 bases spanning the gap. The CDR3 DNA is TGTGCCAGCAGCGACGGGAATTCCTACGAGCAGTACTTC. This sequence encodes CASSDGNSYEQYF.

The CDR3 region is CAWSAPSVSERTDTQYF. In nucleotides, the CDR3 is TGTGCCTGGAGTGCCCCTTCTGTTAGCGAGAGGACAGATACGCAGTATTTT. The rearrangement links TRBV30 to TRBJ2-3; maybe TRBD2 (5 bases). Trimming shortened V by 1 base and J by 3 bases, and 20 bases separated the two germline ends. Germline-derived CDR1 and CDR2 are GTSNPN and SVGIG (reference sequence). The length of the CDR3 is 17 residues.

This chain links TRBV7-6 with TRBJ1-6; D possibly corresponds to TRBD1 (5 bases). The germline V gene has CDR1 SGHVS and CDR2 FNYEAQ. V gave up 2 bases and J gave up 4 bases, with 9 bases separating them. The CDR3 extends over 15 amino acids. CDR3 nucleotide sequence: TGTGCCAGCAGCTTACTTGCAGGGTATAATTCACCCCTCCACTTT. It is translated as CASSLLAGYNSPLHF. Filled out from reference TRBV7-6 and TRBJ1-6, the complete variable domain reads GAGVSQSPRYKVTKRGQDVALRCDPISGHVSLYWYRQALGQGPEFLTYFNYEAQQDKSGLPNDRFSAERPEGSISTLTIQRTEQRDSAMYRCASSLLAGYNSPLHFGNGTRLTVT.

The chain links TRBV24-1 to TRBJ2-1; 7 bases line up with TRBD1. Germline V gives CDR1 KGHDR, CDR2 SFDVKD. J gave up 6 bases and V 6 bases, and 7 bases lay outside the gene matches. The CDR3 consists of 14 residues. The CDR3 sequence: CATSRARDSNEQFF. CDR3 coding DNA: TGTGCCACCAGTAGGGCCCGGGACAGCAATGAGCAGTTCTTC.

CDR3 DNA sequence: TGTGCCAGCAGCGCATACAGGGGGGCAAGCACAGATACGCAGTATTTT. Its protein is CASSAYRGASTDTQYF. The chain carries TRBV7-2 and TRBJ2-3, with 8 bases that match TRBD1. CDR1 SGHTA and CDR2 FQGNSA come from the germline V gene. J was trimmed by 0 bases and V by 5 bases; bases with no gene match: 7. The CDR3 length is 16 residues.

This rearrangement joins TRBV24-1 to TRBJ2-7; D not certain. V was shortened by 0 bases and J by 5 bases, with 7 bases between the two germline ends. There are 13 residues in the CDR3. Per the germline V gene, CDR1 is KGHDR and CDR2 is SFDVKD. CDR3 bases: TGTGCCACCAGTGATTTGGTTGGGCACGAGCAGTACTTC. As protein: CATSDLVGHEQYF.

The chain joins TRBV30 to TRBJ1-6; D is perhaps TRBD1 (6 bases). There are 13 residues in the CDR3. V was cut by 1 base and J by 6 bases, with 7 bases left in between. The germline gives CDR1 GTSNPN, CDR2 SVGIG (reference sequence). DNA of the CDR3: TGTGCCTGGAGTGCAGGGGCTAATTCACCCCTCCACTTT. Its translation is CAWSAGANSPLHF.

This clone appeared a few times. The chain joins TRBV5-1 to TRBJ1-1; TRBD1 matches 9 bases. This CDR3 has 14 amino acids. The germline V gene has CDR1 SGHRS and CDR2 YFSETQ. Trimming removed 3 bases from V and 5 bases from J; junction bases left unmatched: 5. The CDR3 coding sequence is TGCGCCAGCAGCTACGACAGGGGGGGAACTGAAGCTTTCTTT. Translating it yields CASSYDRGGTEAFF.

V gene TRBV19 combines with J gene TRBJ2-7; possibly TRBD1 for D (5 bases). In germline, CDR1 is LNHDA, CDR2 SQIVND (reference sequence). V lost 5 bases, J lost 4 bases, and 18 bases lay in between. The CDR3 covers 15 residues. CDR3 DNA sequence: TGTGCCAGTAGTTACAGGTTGGACCCAATTTACGAGCAGTACTTC. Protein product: CASSYRLDPIYEQYF. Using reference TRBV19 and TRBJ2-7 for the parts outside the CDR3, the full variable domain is DGGITQSPKYLFRKEGQNVTLSCEQNLNHDAMYWYRQDPGQGLRLIYYSQIVNDFQKGDIAEGYSVSREKKESFPLTVTSAQKNPTAFYLCASSYRLDPIYEQYFGPGTRLTVT.

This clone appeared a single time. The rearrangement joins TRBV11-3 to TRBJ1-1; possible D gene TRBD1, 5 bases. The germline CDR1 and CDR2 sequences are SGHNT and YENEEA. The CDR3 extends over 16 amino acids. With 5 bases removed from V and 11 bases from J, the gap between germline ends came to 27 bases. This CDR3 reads CASSPNSAGTITGAFF. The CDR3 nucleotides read TGTGCCAGCAGCCCTAACTCCGCCGGGACTATTACCGGGGCTTTCTTT.

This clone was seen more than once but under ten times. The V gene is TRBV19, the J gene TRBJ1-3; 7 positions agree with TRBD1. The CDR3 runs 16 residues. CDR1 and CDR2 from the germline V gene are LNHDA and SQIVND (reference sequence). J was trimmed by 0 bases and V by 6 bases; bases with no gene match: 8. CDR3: CASSHSRDSSGNTIYF. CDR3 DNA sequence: TGTGCCAGTAGCCACTCTCGGGACAGCTCTGGAAACACCATATATTTT.

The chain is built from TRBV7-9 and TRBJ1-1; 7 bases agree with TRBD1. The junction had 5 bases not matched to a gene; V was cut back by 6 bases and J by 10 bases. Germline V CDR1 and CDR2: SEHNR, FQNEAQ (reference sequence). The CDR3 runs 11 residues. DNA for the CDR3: TGTGCCAGCAGTCCGGGACAGCGAGCTTTCTTT. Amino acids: CASSPGQRAFF.

The CDR3 loop is CASSQGREMYGYTF. The CDR3 region has the DNA TGTGCCAGCAGCCAAGGCAGGGAAATGTATGGCTACACCTTC. The chain combines TRBV3-1 (or the pseudogene TRBV3-2) with TRBJ1-2; D is perhaps TRBD1 (5 bases). Trimming shortened V by 1 base and J by 5 bases, and 11 bases separated the two germline ends. CDR1 LGHDT and CDR2 YNNKEL come from the germline V gene (reference sequence). This CDR3 is 14 amino acids long.

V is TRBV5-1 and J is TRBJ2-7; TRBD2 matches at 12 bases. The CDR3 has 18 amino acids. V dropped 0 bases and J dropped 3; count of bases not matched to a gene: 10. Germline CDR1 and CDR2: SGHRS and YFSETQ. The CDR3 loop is CASSLAVLAGGGLYEQYF. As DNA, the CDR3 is TGCGCCAGCAGCTTGGCGGTGCTAGCGGGAGGGGGGCTCTACGAGCAGTACTTC.

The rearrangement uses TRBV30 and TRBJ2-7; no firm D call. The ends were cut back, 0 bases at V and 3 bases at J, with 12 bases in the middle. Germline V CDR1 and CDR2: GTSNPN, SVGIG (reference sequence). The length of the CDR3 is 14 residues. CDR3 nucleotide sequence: TGTGCCTGGAGTGTTGGGCAGGATTACTACGAGCAGTACTTC. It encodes CAWSVGQDYYEQYF.